The clone carrying this TCR beta chain was seen more than once but under ten times. The authors' processing: Sequenced samples showed a median of around 100,000 TCRs each, with counts running from around 20,000 to 690,000. Via MiXCR, TCRdb re-called the RACE reads, giving one row per CDR3 protein. Here the V and J calls rest on TCRdb's processing, not on the authors' analysis. Seen here are 360,000 or so distinct CDR3 sequences, about 6% observed once, and the top ten hold about 5.4%. Time point here: patch test 2, 6 weeks after DPC sensitization. As for treatment: therapeutic diphenylcyclopropenone sensitization with weekly scalp DPC. This sample was included in a study of human T cells and chemical hapten exposure. Between the trimmed V and J ends, which lost 0 bases and 2 bases, there was a span of 10 bases. Germline CDR1 MNHEY, CDR2 SVGAGI. The CDR3 has 15 amino acids.

The chain employs TRBV6-5 and TRBJ1-2, with D possibly being TRBD1 (6 bases). Sample: whole blood, taken in connection with sensitization to the hapten diphenylcyclopropenone (DPC). The receptor comes from a woman younger than 35 with alopecia areata. Some clones in this sample may be carry-over from other donors' samples. DNA for the CDR3: TGTGCCAGCAGTTACTCGAAGGACAGCAACTATGGCTACACCTTC. Its translation is CASSYSKDSNYGYTF.